This T cell receptor (beta chain) was captured in a study of T cells in localized non-small cell lung cancer. With respect to this clone: Antigen: not known.

TCRdb's copy holds only in-frame clones and misses some; the assay was immunoSEQ multiplex PCR. The data contain over 40,000 clones, approximately 88% of them singletons. The CDR3 extends over 13 amino acids. Trimming took off 6 bases at V and 3 bases at J, with 11 bases between the two ends. CDR1 is LNHDA, CDR2 SQIVND, per germline (reference sequence). Study-level findings and limits: Uninvolved adjacent lung showed the highest T cell clonality, exceeding tumor. Among the top 100 tumor clones, a median about 58 appeared in adjacent lung. Investigators sequenced only a single tumor region, leaving heterogeneity possible.

This rearrangement joins TRBV19 to TRBJ2-5; possible D gene TRBD2, 7 bases. The TCR originated in a man aged 35-69 years with stage III lung adenocarcinoma. This specimen consisted of peripheral blood mononuclear cells, obtained before any cancer treatment. CDR3: CASRRGTKETQYF. Written as DNA, the CDR3 is TGTGCCAGTAGAAGGGGGACTAAAGAGACCCAGTACTTC.